This T cell receptor (beta chain) was retrieved from a study of blood T cell repertoires in COVID-19. Across the study: COVID-19 samples collected from the United States, Italy and Spain covered acute and convalescent phases. PBMCs, B-cell-depleted T cells, or T cells provided the cDNA or gDNA that made up the material.

With V trimmed by 1 base and J by 4 bases, 5 bases remained unmatched. Germline V CDR1 and CDR2: MDHEN, SYDVKM. The CDR3 covers 16 residues. Sequencing was performed with immunoSEQ multiplex PCR; in TCRdb, only in-frame clones are kept and a portion is missing. The sample lists fewer than 110,000 clones, about 90% seen once, with 6.2% in the top ten. The rearrangement joins TRBV28 to TRBJ2-1; 9 bases match TRBD1. The sample was peripheral blood. This receptor was identified in a human donor in a cohort sampled during active COVID-19. The CDR3 region is CASSLFMGTGYNEQFF. The CDR3, as DNA: TGTGCCAGCAGTTTATTTATGGGGACAGGGTACAATGAGCAGTTCTTC.